This T cell receptor (beta chain) was sequenced during a study of Graves' ophthalmopathy and Graves' hyperthyroidism. General study points: Discriminating ophthalmopathy from stable hyperthyroidism, a 13-signature model attained a sensitivity of over 85% and a specificity of about 81%.

Patients with other autoimmune diseases, uncontrolled infections, pregnancy or lactation were excluded. Orbital computed tomography, together with clinical symptoms, serum thyroxine, TRAb and thyroid ultrasound, was used for diagnosis. Amplification from RNA transcripts yielded the TCR beta CDR3 regions. First-round RT-PCR used HTBI primers; second-round multiplex PCR followed. TCRdb fed the multiplex PCR reads into MiXCR, producing one record per CDR3 protein. The table has roughly 400,000 distinct CDR3 sequences, around 20% seen once. This clonotype was seen many times. The antigen remains undetermined. This CDR3 has 17 residues. Trimming left V 0 bases short and J 8 bases short, with 24 bases between. Per germline, CDR1 GTSNPN and CDR2 SVGIG (reference sequence).

The TCR sequence derives from a young woman with Graves' ophthalmopathy. Sequencing used peripheral blood. The chain carries TRBV30 and TRBJ2-3, with TRBD1 as a possible D gene (6 bases). CDR3 protein: CAWSVRTARDPGGTQYF. The CDR3 region has the DNA TGTGCCTGGAGTGTTAGGACAGCCAGGGATCCTGGGGGTACGCAGTATTTT.